This TCR beta chain appears in the sequencing data of a study of pediatric ulcerative colitis. Study context: Several patients showed pancolitis and two showed left-sided colitis. Overall study results and limits: All ulcerative colitis patients, but no controls, carried two rectal clonotypes. Repertoires came from total lymphocyte DNA, not specific subsets.

In the case of this clone: Antigen unknown.

Profiled with immunoSEQ multiplex PCR; TCRdb holds only in-frame clones, not every one. Seen here are about 64,000 clones, 70% to 90% observed once, and the top ten hold 3% to 4.5%. The CDR3 covers 19 residues. Sequencing used blood. This receptor was taken from a boy aged 5-17 years with severe ulcerative colitis. This rearrangement joins TRBV21-1 to TRBJ2-4; the table calls TRBD1, which could not be checked here. TRBV21-1 is a pseudogene segment. The CDR3 sequence is CASSICGTGRSLAKNIQYF. CDR3 nucleotide sequence: TGTGCCAGCAGCATTTGTGGGACAGGGCGGTCCCTAGCCAAAAACATTCAGTACTTC.